A selection of T cell receptor beta chains follows, all from one sample in a study of cytomegalovirus exposure and HLA in healthy donors. Assay: immunoSEQ multiplex PCR; the TCRdb copy retains only in-frame clones and omits some. The repertoire holds about 140,000 clones, with roughly 73% as singletons. Material for sequencing was PBMCs. These receptors originate from a human donor in good health. The CDR3 runs from the conserved cysteine through the conserved F or W. A D gene is named only where the DNA matches it firmly. Not every row has a clone size; where given, it reads once, few, many or a size class.

v_gene	j_gene	d_gene	abundance	CDR3aa	CDR3nt
TRBV6-5	TRBJ2-2	-	-	CASSYSRGLYTGELFF	TGTGCCAGCAGTTACTCGAGAGGGCTCTACACCGGGGAGCTGTTTTTT
TRBV5-6	TRBJ2-7	TRBD1	-	CASSLQGLGYEQYF	TGTGCCAGCAGTCTACAGGGGTTAGGGTACGAGCAGTACTTC
TRBV7-2	TRBJ2-7	-	-	CASSLERNSYEQYF	TGTGCCAGCAGCTTAGAGCGGAACTCCTACGAGCAGTACTTC
TRBV18	TRBJ2-3	-	-	CASSPGSGTDTQYF	TGTGCCAGCTCCCCGGGTAGCGGCACAGATACGCAGTATTTT
TRBV9	TRBJ2-1	-	-	CASSVESGTYNEQFF	TGTGCCAGCAGCGTAGAGAGCGGGACATACAATGAGCAGTTCTTC
TRBV2	TRBJ2-7	-	few	CASSELSADEQYF	TGTGCCAGCAGTGAACTATCGGCGGACGAGCAGTACTTC
TRBV6-5	TRBJ1-2	-	-	CASSGTDISNYGYTF	TGTGCCAGCAGTGGAACTGACATATCTAACTATGGCTACACCTTC
TRBV10-3	TRBJ2-1	TRBD2	-	CAIRGQQREGGRNEQFF	TGTGCCATCAGAGGGCAGCAGCGGGAGGGAGGTCGGAATGAGCAGTTCTTC
TRBV6-4	TRBJ2-3	TRBD1	-	CASSDGQGSTDTQYF	TGTGCCAGCAGTGACGGACAGGGTAGCACAGATACGCAGTATTTT
TRBV6-5	TRBJ2-1	TRBD2	-	CASSLGLAVYNEQFF	TGTGCCAGCAGTTTGGGACTAGCGGTCTACAATGAGCAGTTCTTC
TRBV7-2	TRBJ2-5	TRBD2	few	CASSLGGGGQETQYF	TGTGCCAGCAGCTTAGGCGGGGGGGGGCAAGAGACCCAGTACTTC
TRBV5-1	TRBJ1-2	TRBD1	-	CASSSGTGDNYGYTF	TGCGCCAGCAGCTCCGGGACAGGGGATAACTATGGCTACACCTTC
TRBV5-4	TRBJ2-3	TRBD2	-	CASSLGGSGDTQYF	TGTGCCAGCAGCTTGGGCGGGAGTGGAGATACGCAGTATTTT
TRBV6-1	TRBJ1-6	TRBD1	-	CASSESDRAGSPLHF	TGTGCCAGCAGTGAAAGCGACAGGGCAGGATCACCCCTCCACTTT
TRBV5-5	TRBJ2-1	-	few	CATASSGSSYNEQFF	TGTGCCACGGCCTCCTCGGGGTCGTCCTACAATGAGCAGTTCTTC
TRBV11-3	TRBJ2-7	TRBD1	-	CASSLDRAHEQYF	TGTGCCAGCAGCTTGGACAGGGCTCACGAGCAGTACTTC
TRBV6-6	TRBJ1-4	-	once	CATARGGHEKLFF	TGTGCCACAGCACGGGGGGGGCATGAAAAACTGTTTTTT
TRBV4-2	TRBJ2-1	-	-	CASSPRELVNEQFF	TGTGCCAGCAGCCCTCGGGAGTTGGTTAATGAGCAGTTCTTC
TRBV6-4	TRBJ1-6	-	once	CASSVSPYGNSPLHF	TGTGCCAGCAGTGTCTCCCCCTATGGTAATTCACCCCTCCACTTT
TRBV4-2	TRBJ1-2	-	-	CASSPGFGYTF	TGTGCCAGCAGCCCAGGGTTTGGCTACACCTTC
TRBV27	TRBJ1-1	-	-	CASSPEGARTEAFF	TGTGCCAGCAGTCCTGAAGGGGCGCGCACTGAAGCTTTCTTT
TRBV2	TRBJ2-7	-	-	CASSIQGYEQYF	TGTGCCAGCAGCATACAGGGCTACGAGCAGTACTTC
TRBV5-6	TRBJ1-2	-	once	CASSLTSQVYGYTF	TGTGCCAGCAGCTTAACATCCCAAGTTTATGGCTACACCTTC